Shown below are 11 T cell receptor beta chains from a single sample sequenced in a study of CD8+ T cells in alopecia areata. As the sequencing template, cDNA was produced by extracting RNA and reverse transcribing it. Sequencing was performed with immunoSEQ multiplex PCR; in TCRdb, only in-frame clones are kept and a portion is missing. The data contain 150,000 to 200,000 clones, less than 75% of them singletons. Sequenced here: CD8+ T cells sorted from blood, sampled at week 0. These receptors originate from a human donor with alopecia areata.

The V and J genes are TRBV23-1 and TRBJ1-1, with 10 bases fitting TRBD1. TRBV23-1 is known as an ORF, though its function is uncertain. This CDR3 is 14 amino acids long. The V segment lost 7 bases and the J segment 3 bases; nucleotides outside the gene matches: 5. CDR3 in amino acids: CASNLTGGYTEAFF. The CDR3 DNA sequence: TGCGCCAGCAATTTGACAGGGGGCTACACTGAAGCTTTCTTT.

The chain combines TRBV6-5 with TRBJ1-2, with 8 bases lining up with TRBD1. The CDR3 has 14 amino acids. Germline CDR1 MNHEY, CDR2 SVGAGI. With V trimmed by 6 bases and J by 7 bases, 10 bases remained unmatched. The CDR3 nucleotides read TGTGCCAGCAGGCTTGGACAGGGAGTTTCTGGCTACACCTTC. It encodes CASRLGQGVSGYTF.

The chain employs TRBV6-5 and TRBJ2-2, with no clear D. Germline assignment: CDR1 MNHEY and CDR2 SVGAGI. V lost 2 bases and J lost 6, with 7 bases in between. The CDR3 has 13 residues. The CDR3 DNA sequence: TGTGCCAGCAGTTACAGGGTACCCGGGGAGCTGTTTTTT. This sequence encodes CASSYRVPGELFF.

The V gene is TRBV30, the J gene TRBJ2-5; 8 bases line up with TRBD1. Germline assignment: CDR1 GTSNPN and CDR2 SVGIG (reference sequence). The CDR3 extends over 15 amino acids. J lost 5 bases, V lost 1 base, and 9 bases had no gene match. The CDR3 protein is CAWSGAGGAGETQYF. CDR3 DNA sequence: TGTGCCTGGAGTGGAGCAGGGGGCGCAGGGGAGACCCAGTACTTC.

V gene TRBV27 combines with J gene TRBJ2-1; the D gene is possibly TRBD2 (5 bases). This CDR3 region has 13 residues. In germline, CDR1 is MNHEY, CDR2 SMNVEV (reference sequence). Trimming took 4 bases from V and 2 from J, leaving 6 bases between them. The CDR3 region is CASSYGAYNEQFF. As DNA, the CDR3 is TGTGCCAGCAGTTACGGGGCCTACAATGAGCAGTTCTTC.

This chain uses TRBV6-4 with TRBJ2-2; D call uncertain. Trimming pared 5 bases from V and 5 bases from J, leaving 12 bases between. Germline assignment: CDR1 MRHNA and CDR2 SNTAGT. The CDR3 loop spans 14 amino acids. CDR3 region: CASSMQQLTGELFF. The DNA for the CDR3 is TGTGCCAGCAGTATGCAACAGCTTACCGGGGAGCTGTTTTTT.

This clone was observed a single time. J is TRBJ1-1 and V is TRBV30; 8 positions match TRBD1. In germline, CDR1 is GTSNPN, CDR2 SVGIG (reference sequence). CDR3 length: 13 residues. J gave up 5 bases and V 6 bases, and 8 bases lay outside the gene matches. CDR3 residues: CACDDRGYTEAFF. The CDR3 coding sequence is TGTGCCTGCGATGACAGGGGCTATACTGAAGCTTTCTTT.

The chain uses TRBV13 and TRBJ1-5, with D unresolved. The CDR3 runs to 12 residues. Deletions cut 3 bases from V and 6 bases from J, with 6 bases between. Germline CDR1 reads PRHDT; CDR2 reads FYEKMQ (reference sequence). Here the CDR3 reads CASSLGFQPQHF. The CDR3 DNA is TGTGCCAGCAGCTTGGGTTTTCAGCCCCAGCATTTT.

The V and J genes are TRBV30 and TRBJ1-1; the D is unclear. The CDR3 runs to 15 residues. The ends were cut back, 0 bases at V and 0 bases at J, with 11 bases in the middle. Germline CDR1 is GTSNPN and CDR2 is SVGIG (reference sequence). DNA for the CDR3: TGTGCCTGGAGTGTGTTGGAGTCCCTGAACACTGAAGCTTTCTTT. It yields the protein CAWSVLESLNTEAFF.

This clone was counted many times. The chain employs TRBV6-1 and TRBJ2-7, with 9 bases identical to TRBD2. CDR1 and CDR2 from the germline V gene are MNHNS and SASEGT. V was pared by 9 bases and J by 3 bases, with 9 bases of the junction left unmatched. There are 14 residues in the CDR3. In DNA form, the CDR3 reads TGTGCCAGTATGATGGCGGGGGGGTACTACGAGCAGTACTTC. Protein sequence: CASMMAGGYYEQYF.

This chain links TRBV23-1 with TRBJ1-1, with a weak D call TRBD1 (5 bases). TRBV23-1 qualifies as an ORF whose function is uncertain. The CDR3 is 16 amino acids. The V end was cut by 0 bases, the J end by 4 bases, with 15 bases between. The CDR3 spells CASSQSHGQGPTEAFF. The CDR3 DNA follows: TGCGCCAGCAGTCAATCCCACGGGCAGGGACCCACTGAAGCTTTCTTT.